The clone carrying this T cell receptor (beta chain) was detected a few times. The antigen is undetermined. CDR3 length: 16 amino acids. The V segment lost 2 bases and the J segment 12 bases; nucleotides outside the gene matches: 15. The source of the sample is a study of CD8 T cells in ankylosing spondylitis. Researchers built TCR beta libraries using quantitative 5'-RACE with molecular barcodes. TCRdb recomputed calls from the 5' RACE reads with MiXCR, one row per CDR3 protein. The table lists some 140,000 distinct CDR3 sequences, more than 15% of them singletons, with about 33% in the top ten. Study-level findings and limits: Both synovial fluid and blood in reactive arthritis had previously been reported to carry some motif variants. Clones linked with disease were CD8+ and fairly uncommon in the peripheral blood. In ankylosing spondylitis blood, a motif of about eight highly homologous TCR beta variants appeared characteristic. Significantly higher representation of disease-linked clones was reported for matched ankylosing spondylitis synovial fluid.

This chain connects TRBV12-3 or TRBV12-4 to TRBJ2-1; 8 bases are a match to TRBD1. The specimen sequenced was blood, either unsorted or a sorted T cell fraction (not recorded which). The sequence was obtained from a male donor with ankylosing spondylitis. The CDR3 DNA sequence: TGTGCCAGCAGTTTATCTGGGGGACAGGCCGGATGGACGCAGTTCTTC. Residues: CASSLSGGQAGWTQFF.